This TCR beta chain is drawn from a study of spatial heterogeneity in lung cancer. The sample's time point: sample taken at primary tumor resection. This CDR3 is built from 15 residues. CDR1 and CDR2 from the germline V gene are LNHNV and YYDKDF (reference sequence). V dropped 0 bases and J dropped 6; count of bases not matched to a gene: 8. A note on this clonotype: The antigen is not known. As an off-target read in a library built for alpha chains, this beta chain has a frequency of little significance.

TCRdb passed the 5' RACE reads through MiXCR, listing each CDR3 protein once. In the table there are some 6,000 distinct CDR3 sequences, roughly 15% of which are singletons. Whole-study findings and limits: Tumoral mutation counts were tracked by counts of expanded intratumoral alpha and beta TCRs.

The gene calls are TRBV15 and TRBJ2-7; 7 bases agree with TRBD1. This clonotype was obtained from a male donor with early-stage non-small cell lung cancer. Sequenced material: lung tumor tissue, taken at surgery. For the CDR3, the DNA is TGTGCCACCAGCAGAGATCCCATAGGGGGCGGCGAGCAGTACTTC. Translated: CATSRDPIGGGEQYF.